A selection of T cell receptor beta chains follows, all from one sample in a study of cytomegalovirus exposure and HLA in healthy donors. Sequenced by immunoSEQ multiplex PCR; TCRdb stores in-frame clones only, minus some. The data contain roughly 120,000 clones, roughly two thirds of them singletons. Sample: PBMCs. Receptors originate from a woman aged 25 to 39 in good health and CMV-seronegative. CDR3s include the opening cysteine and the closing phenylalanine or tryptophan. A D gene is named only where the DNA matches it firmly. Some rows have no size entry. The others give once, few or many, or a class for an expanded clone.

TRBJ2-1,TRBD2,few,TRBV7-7,TGTGCTAGCACGGCGGGACTAGGGAACAATGAGCAGTTCTTC,CASTAGLGNNEQFF
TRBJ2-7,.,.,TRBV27,TGTGCCAGCAGTTTGGGTCGGGGGAGCTCCTACGAGCAGTACTTC,CASSLGRGSSYEQYF
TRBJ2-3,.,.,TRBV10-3,TGTGCCATCAGTGACCTAGCTGGGCCCGGAGATACGCAGTATTTT,CAISDLAGPGDTQYF
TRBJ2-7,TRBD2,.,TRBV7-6,TGTGCCAGCAGCTCAGGGCCTAGCGGGAGGTCCTACGAGCAGTACTTC,CASSSGPSGRSYEQYF
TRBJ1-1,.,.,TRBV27,TGTGCCAGCAGTTTAATTAGAACGAACACTGAAGCTTTCTTT,CASSLIRTNTEAFF
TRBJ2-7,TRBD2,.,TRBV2,TGTGCCAGCAGAGGGACTAGCGGAGGTTTCGAGCAGTACTTC,CASRGTSGGFEQYF
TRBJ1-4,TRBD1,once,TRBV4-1,TGCGCCAGCGCCAGACAGGGAGCTAATGAAAAACTGTTTTTT,CASARQGANEKLFF
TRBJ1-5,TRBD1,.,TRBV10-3,TGTGCCATCAGTGAGACCGTCCCGGGACAGGGTTACCAGCCCCAGCATTTT,CAISETVPGQGYQPQHF
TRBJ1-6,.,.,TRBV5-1,TGCGCCAGCGCCGCTGGGGGCAGACAACCCAATAATTCACCCCTCCACTTT,CASAAGGRQPNNSPLHF
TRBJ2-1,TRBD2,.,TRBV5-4,TGTGCCAGCAGCTTGGTTCGGGTAGCGGGACCCAATGAGCAGTTCTTC,CASSLVRVAGPNEQFF
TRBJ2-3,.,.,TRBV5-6,TGTGCCAGCAGCTTTAGCGTAACTAGCACAGATACGCAGTATTTT,CASSFSVTSTDTQYF
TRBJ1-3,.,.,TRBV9,TGTGCCAGCAGCGTAGACGGGGGTTCAAGAAACACCATATATTTT,CASSVDGGSRNTIYF
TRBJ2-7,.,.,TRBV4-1,TGCGCCAGCAGCCAAGATGAGTTTCGGACAGACACCTACGAGCAGTACTTC,CASSQDEFRTDTYEQYF
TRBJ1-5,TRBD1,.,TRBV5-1,TGCGCCAGCAGCTGGACCGGGACAGGTGATCAGCCCCAGCATTTT,CASSWTGTGDQPQHF
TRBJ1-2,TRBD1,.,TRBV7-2,TGTGCCAGCAGCTTAGTCGTAGGGGGCAACTATGGCTACACCTTC,CASSLVVGGNYGYTF
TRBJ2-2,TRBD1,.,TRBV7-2,TGTGCCAGCAGCTTCAAGGGCAGGGGGCCCGGGGAGCTGTTTTTT,CASSFKGRGPGELFF